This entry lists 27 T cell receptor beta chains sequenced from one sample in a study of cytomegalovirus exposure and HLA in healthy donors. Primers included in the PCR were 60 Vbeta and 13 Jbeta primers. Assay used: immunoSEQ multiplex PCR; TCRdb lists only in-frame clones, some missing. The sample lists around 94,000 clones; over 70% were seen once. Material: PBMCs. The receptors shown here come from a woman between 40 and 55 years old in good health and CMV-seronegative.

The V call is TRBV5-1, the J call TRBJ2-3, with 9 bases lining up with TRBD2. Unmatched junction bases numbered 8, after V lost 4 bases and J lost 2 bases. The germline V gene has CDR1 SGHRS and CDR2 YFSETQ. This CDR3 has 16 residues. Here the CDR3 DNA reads TGCGCCAGCAGCCCTACGACTAGCGGCACCACAGATACGCAGTATTTT. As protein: CASSPTTSGTTDTQYF.

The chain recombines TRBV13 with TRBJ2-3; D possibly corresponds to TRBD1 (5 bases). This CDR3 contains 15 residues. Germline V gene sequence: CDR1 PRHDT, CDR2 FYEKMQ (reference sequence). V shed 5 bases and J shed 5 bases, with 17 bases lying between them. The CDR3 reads CASSPKLTGRDTQYF. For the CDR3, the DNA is TGTGCCAGCAGCCCAAAGCTAACAGGCAGAGATACGCAGTATTTT.

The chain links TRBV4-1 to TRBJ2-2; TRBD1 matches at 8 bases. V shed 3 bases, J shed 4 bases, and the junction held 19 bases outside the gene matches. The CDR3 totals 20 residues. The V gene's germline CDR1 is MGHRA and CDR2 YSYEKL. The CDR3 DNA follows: TGCGCCAGCAGCCACCAAGGGCGGACAGGGATAACCTGGGGCACCGGGGAGCTGTTTTTT. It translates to CASSHQGRTGITWGTGELFF.

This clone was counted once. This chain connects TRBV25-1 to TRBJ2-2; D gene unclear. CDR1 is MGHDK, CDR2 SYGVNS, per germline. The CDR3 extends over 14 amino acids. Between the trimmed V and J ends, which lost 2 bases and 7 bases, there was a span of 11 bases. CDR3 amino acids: CASSESPEFGELFF. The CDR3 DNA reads TGTGCCAGCAGTGAAAGCCCCGAGTTCGGGGAGCTGTTTTTT.

CDR3 nucleotide sequence: TGTGCCACACAGGGTCTGGGGGACGAGCAGTACTTC. As protein: CATQGLGDEQYF. V is TRBV10-3 and J is TRBJ2-7, with D tentatively TRBD1 (6 bases). Germline values: CDR1 ENHRY, CDR2 SYGVKD. Trimming stripped 10 bases from V and 5 bases from J, with 15 bases between. The CDR3 spans 12 residues.

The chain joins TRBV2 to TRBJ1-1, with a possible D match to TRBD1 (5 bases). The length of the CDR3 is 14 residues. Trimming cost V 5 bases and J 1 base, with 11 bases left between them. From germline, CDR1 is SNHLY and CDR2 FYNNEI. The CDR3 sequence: CASSLRGWNTEAFF. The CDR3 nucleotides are TGTGCCAGCAGTCTAAGGGGCTGGAACACTGAAGCTTTCTTT.

The CDR3 region is CASSIGRQGEANQPQHF. DNA for the CDR3: TGTGCCAGTAGTATAGGTAGACAGGGTGAGGCCAATCAGCCCCAGCATTTT. The V gene is TRBV19, the J gene TRBJ1-5; 7 positions agree with TRBD1. CDR1 LNHDA and CDR2 SQIVND come from the germline V gene (reference sequence). V lost 1 base to trimming and J lost 3 bases; unmatched junction nucleotides: 9. CDR3 length: 17 amino acids.

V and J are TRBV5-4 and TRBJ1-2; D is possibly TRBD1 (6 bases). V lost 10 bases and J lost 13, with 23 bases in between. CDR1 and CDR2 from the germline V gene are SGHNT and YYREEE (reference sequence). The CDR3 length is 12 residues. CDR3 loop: CAGGVDRPTSTF. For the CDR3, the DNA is TGTGCCGGGGGGGTAGACAGGCCCACTTCCACCTTC. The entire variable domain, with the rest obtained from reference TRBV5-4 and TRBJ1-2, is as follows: ETGVTQSPTHLIKTRGQQVTLRCSSQSGHNTVSWYQQALGQGPQFIFQYYREEENGRGNFPPRFSGLQFPNYSSELNVNALELDDSALYLCAGGVDRPTSTFGSGTRLTVV.

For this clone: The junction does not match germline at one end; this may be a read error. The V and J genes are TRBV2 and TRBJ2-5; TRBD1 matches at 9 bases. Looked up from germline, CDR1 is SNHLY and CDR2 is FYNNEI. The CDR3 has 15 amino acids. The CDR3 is CANGGTGWAREAQYF. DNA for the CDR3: TGTGCCAACGGCGGGACAGGGTGGGCAAGAGAGGCCCAGTACTTC.

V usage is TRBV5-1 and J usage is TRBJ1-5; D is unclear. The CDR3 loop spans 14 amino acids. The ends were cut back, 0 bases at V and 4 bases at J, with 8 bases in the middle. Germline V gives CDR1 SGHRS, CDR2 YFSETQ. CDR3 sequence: CASSLGEENQPQHF. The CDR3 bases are TGCGCCAGCAGCTTGGGGGAGGAGAATCAGCCCCAGCATTTT.

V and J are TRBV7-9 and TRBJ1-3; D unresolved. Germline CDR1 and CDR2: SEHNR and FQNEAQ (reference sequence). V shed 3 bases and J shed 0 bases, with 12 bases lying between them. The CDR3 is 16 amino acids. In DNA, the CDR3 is TGTGCCAGCAGCTTTTCGCAGGTGGACTCTGGAAACACCATATATTTT. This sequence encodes CASSFSQVDSGNTIYF.

The CDR3 coding sequence is TGCGCCAGCAGCCAAGAGAAGGGGCGAGTTGGAAACACCATATATTTT. This sequence encodes CASSQEKGRVGNTIYF. V and J are TRBV4-3 and TRBJ1-3; a weak D match, TRBD1 (5 bases). The CDR3 has 16 amino acids. The V and J ends lost 0 bases and 3 bases respectively, with 12 bases between them. Germline CDR1 LGHNA, CDR2 YSLEER.

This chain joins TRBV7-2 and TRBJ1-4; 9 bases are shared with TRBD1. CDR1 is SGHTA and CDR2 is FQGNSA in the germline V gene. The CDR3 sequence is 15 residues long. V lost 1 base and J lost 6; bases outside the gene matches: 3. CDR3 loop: CASSLGDRDDEKLFF. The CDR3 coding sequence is TGTGCCAGCAGCTTAGGGGACAGGGATGATGAAAAACTGTTTTTT.

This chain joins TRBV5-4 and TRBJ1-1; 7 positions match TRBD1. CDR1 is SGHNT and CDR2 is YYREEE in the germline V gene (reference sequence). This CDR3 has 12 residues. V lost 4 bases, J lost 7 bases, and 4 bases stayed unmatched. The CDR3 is CASSPGDSEAFF. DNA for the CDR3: TGTGCCAGCAGCCCCGGGGACAGTGAAGCTTTCTTT.

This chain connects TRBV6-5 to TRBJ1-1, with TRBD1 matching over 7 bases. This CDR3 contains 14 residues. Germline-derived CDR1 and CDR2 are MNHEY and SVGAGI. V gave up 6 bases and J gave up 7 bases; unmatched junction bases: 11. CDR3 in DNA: TGTGCCAGCAGGAACACAGGGGTCGAGATTGAAGCTTTCTTT. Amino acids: CASRNTGVEIEAFF.

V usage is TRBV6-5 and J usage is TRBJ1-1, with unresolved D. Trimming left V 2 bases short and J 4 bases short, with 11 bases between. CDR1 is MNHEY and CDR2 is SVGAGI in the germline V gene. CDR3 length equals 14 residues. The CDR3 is CASSYRGFFTEAFF. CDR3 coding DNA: TGTGCCAGCAGTTACCGAGGCTTTTTCACTGAAGCTTTCTTT.

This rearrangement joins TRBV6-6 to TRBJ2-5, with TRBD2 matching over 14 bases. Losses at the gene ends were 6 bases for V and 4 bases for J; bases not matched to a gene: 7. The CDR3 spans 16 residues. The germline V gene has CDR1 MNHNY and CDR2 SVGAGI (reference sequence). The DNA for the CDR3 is TGTGCCAGCAGCCCACGACTAGCGGGGGGGCTAGAGACCCAGTACTTC. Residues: CASSPRLAGGLETQYF.

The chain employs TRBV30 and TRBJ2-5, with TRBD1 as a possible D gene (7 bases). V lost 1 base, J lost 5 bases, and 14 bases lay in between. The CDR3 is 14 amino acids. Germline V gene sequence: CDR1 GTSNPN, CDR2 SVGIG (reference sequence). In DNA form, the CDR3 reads TGTGCCTGGAGTGAGGGAGGACAGGTTGAGACCCAGTACTTC. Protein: CAWSEGGQVETQYF.

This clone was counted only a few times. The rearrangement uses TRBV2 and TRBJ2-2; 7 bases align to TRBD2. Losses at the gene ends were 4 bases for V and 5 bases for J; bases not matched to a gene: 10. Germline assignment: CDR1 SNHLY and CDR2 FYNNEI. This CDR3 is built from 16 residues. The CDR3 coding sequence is TGTGCCAGCAGTGGGGGGGGAGGTGAGGTGACCGGGGAGCTGTTTTTT. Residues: CASSGGGGEVTGELFF.

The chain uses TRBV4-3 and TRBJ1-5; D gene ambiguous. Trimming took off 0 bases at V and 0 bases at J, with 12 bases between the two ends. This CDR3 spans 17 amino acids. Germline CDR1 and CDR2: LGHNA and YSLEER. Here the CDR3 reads CASSQDHRGYSNQPQHF. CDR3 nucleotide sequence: TGCGCCAGCAGCCAAGACCACCGGGGATATAGCAATCAGCCCCAGCATTTT.

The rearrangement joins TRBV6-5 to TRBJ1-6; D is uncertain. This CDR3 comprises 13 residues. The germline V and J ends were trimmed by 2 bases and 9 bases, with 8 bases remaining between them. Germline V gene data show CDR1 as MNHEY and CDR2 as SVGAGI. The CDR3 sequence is CASSYRAGSPLHF. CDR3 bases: TGTGCCAGCAGTTACAGGGCGGGTTCACCCCTCCACTTT.

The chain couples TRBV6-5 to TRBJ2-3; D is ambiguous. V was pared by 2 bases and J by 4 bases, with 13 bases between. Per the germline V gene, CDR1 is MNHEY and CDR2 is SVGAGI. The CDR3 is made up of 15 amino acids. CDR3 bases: TGTGCCAGCAGTTACACCGCCCGACTTGCAGATACGCAGTATTTT. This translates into CASSYTARLADTQYF.

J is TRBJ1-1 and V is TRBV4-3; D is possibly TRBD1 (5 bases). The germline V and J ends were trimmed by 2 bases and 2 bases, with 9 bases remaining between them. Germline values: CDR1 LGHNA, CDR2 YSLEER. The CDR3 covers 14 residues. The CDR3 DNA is TGCGCCAGCAGCCAACAGGGATTTAACACTGAAGCTTTCTTT. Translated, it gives CASSQQGFNTEAFF.

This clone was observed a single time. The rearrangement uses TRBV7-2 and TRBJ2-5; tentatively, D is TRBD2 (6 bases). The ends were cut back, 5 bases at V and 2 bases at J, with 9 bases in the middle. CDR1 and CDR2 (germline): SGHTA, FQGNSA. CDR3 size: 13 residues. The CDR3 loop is CASSPGLQETQYF. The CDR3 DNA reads TGTGCCAGCAGCCCGGGACTTCAAGAGACCCAGTACTTC.

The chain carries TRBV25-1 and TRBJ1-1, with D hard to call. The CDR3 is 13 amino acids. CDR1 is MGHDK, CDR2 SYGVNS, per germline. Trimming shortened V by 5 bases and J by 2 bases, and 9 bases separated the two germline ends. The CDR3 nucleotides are TGTGCCAGCAGTCGTGCGGAAAACACTGAAGCTTTCTTT. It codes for CASSRAENTEAFF.

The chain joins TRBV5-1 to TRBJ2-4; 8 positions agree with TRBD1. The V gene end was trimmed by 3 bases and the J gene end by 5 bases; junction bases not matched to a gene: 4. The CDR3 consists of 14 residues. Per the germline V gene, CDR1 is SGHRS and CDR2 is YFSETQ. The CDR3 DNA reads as TGCGCCAGCAGCTCGTCGGGACAGGAAAACATTCAGTACTTC. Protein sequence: CASSSSGQENIQYF.

Here the CDR3 DNA reads TGTGCTAGTGGTTTCGGTCAGGTATGGGACTATGGCTACACCTTC. Protein product: CASGFGQVWDYGYTF. The gene calls are TRBV12-5 and TRBJ1-2; no clear D gene. V lost 3 bases and J 3 bases, leaving 14 bases between the germline ends. The CDR3 is 15 residues long. Germline V gene lookup returns CDR1 LGHNT and CDR2 FRNRAP.